These 14 T cell receptor beta chains share one sample of origin, sequenced in a study of regulatory T cells in long-lasting Graves disease (dated by TCRdb to the early 2020s). Taken with the paper, the label for time point translates to: newly diagnosed GD, antithyroid drugs for less than 3 months. RNA was extracted from PBMCs in TRIzol for both TCR sequencing and RNA sequencing. Preparation of the library involved multiplex PCR. Data came from an Illumina HiSeq 4000. To build TCR beta libraries, CDR3 regions were amplified by Arm-PCR using iRepertoire HTBI primers. TCRdb reprocessing: public reads trimmed at Q25 with fastp, clones called with MiXCR, in-frame beta chains kept. Rows matching on CDR3 protein sequence are summarized as one entry with the most common DNA and genes. A total of under 250,000 distinct CDR3 sequences appear in this sample, roughly 19% of them only once. 12% of the sample comes from the top ten.

These data were also reused for a study on T cells in Graves' hyperthyroidism and ophthalmopathy.

The sample was peripheral blood mononuclear cells (PBMCs), taken at new diagnosis, from a patient treated with antithyroid drugs. The source is a woman in her 30s with Graves disease. Donor details come from another sample of the same person, matched by shared clones.

As concerns this clonotype: A far more abundant clone sits one base away, making this likely a read error. The conserved closing phenylalanine or tryptophan is absent in this CDR3, likely reflecting a read error. This chain uses TRBV11-3 with TRBJ2-1; 7 nucleotides align to TRBD2. The V gene end was trimmed by 6 bases and the J gene end by 7 bases; junction bases not matched to a gene: 6. This CDR3 has 13 amino acids. Germline CDR1 SGHNT, CDR2 YENEEA. The CDR3 protein is CASRTGEGNEQFC. CDR3 DNA: TGTGCCAGCAGGACGGGGGAGGGGAATGAGCAGTTCTGC.

The table lists this clonotype with many counts. V usage is TRBV6-2 or TRBV6-3 and J usage is TRBJ2-1; 10 bases match TRBD2. This CDR3 has 16 residues. From germline, CDR1 is MNHEY and CDR2 SVGEGT. V was clipped by 0 bases and J by 7 bases; unmatched bases: 6. CDR3 coding DNA: TGTGCCAGCAGTTACTCCCCTAGCGGGGGACAGAATGAGCAGTTCTTC. Its protein product is CASSYSPSGGQNEQFF.

This clonotype was counted many times. The genes are TRBV2 and TRBJ2-7; possibly TRBD1 for D (6 bases). CDR3 length equals 13 residues. The germline V gene encodes CDR1 SNHLY and CDR2 FYNNEI. The germline V and J ends were trimmed by 0 bases and 9 bases, with 12 bases remaining between them. As DNA, the CDR3 is TGTGCCAGCAGTGAAGCAAACGGCAGGGGGCAGTACTTC. Its translation: CASSEANGRGQYF.

This clonotype was recorded at least ten times. The chain links TRBV20-1 to TRBJ1-4; D not resolved. V was trimmed by 7 bases and J by 1 base, leaving 13 bases between them. Germline loops: CDR1 DFQATT, CDR2 SNEGSKA (reference sequence). CDR3 length: 14 residues. The CDR3, as DNA: TGCAGTGTCCCGCCATCCGGAACTAATGAAAAACTGTTTTTT. It specifies CSVPPSGTNEKLFF.

The sample holds many counts of this clonotype. The V and J genes are TRBV3-1 and TRBJ2-2, with a possible D match to TRBD1 (7 bases). Germline assignment: CDR1 LGHDT and CDR2 YNNKEL (reference sequence). V was shortened by 6 bases and J by 6 bases, with 17 bases between the two germline ends. The CDR3 spans 15 residues. The CDR3 spells CASRQTGAGPGELFF. In DNA form, the CDR3 reads TGTGCCAGCAGGCAAACAGGGGCGGGACCCGGGGAGCTGTTTTTT.

This clonotype was observed many times. The gene calls are TRBV9 and TRBJ2-1; 13 nucleotides line up with TRBD2. The CDR3 consists of 16 residues. Trimming at V came to 4 bases and at J to 4 bases, leaving 5 bases not matched to a gene. The germline V gene has CDR1 SGDLS and CDR2 YYNGEE. CDR3: CASSILAGGGYNEQFF. For the CDR3, the DNA is TGTGCCAGCAGCATACTAGCGGGAGGGGGTTACAATGAGCAGTTCTTC.

This clonotype was seen many times. The chain couples TRBV28 to TRBJ2-3, with 11 bases aligning to TRBD2. Germline CDR1 MDHEN, CDR2 SYDVKM. This CDR3 has 15 amino acids. The CDR3 DNA follows: TGTGCGAAAGTAGCGGGAGGGAGAGCGACAGATACGCAGTATTTT. Protein product: CAKVAGGRATDTQYF.

This clonotype was picked up many times. V and J are TRBV6-1 and TRBJ2-3; 7 nucleotides agree with TRBD1. CDR3 length: 15 amino acids. Germline V CDR1 and CDR2: MNHNS, SASEGT. The V gene end was trimmed by 1 base and the J gene end by 1 base; junction bases not matched to a gene: 2. CDR3: CASSEETGGTDTQYF. The CDR3 bases are TGTGCCAGCAGTGAAGAAACAGGGGGCACAGATACGCAGTATTTT.

This clonotype showed up many times. The V call is TRBV20-1, the J call TRBJ1-5; D gene unclear. CDR3 size: 17 residues. Trimming shortened V by 3 bases and J by 3 bases, and 21 bases separated the two germline ends. CDR1 and CDR2 from the germline V gene are DFQATT and SNEGSKA (reference sequence). CDR3 bases: TGCAGTGCTAGGGGAAATAGGCAGGTCAGACTCAATCAGCCCCAGCATTTT. As protein: CSARGNRQVRLNQPQHF.

In this sample, this clonotype turned up many times. The rearrangement joins TRBV7-9 to TRBJ1-2; D is ambiguous. CDR3 length: 15 residues. Germline-derived CDR1 and CDR2 are SEHNR and FQNEAQ (reference sequence). V gave up 5 bases and J gave up 6 bases, with 19 bases separating them. CDR3 residues: CASSLTPGGQDGYTF. The CDR3 DNA reads TGTGCCAGCAGCCTCACCCCGGGAGGGCAGGATGGCTACACCTTC.

This clonotype was picked up a small number of times. This rearrangement joins TRBV9 to TRBJ1-5; D remains ambiguous. The germline V gene encodes CDR1 SGDLS and CDR2 YYNGEE. Trimming shortened V by 2 bases and J by 9 bases, and 9 bases separated the two germline ends. The CDR3 loop spans 12 amino acids. The CDR3 loop is CASSVMGGPQHF. CDR3 nucleotide sequence: TGTGCCAGCAGCGTTATGGGTGGGCCCCAGCATTTT.

This clonotype was picked up many times. The gene calls are TRBV28 and TRBJ1-5, with unresolved D. V was pared by 8 bases and J by 3 bases, with 17 bases between. Per the germline V gene, CDR1 is MDHEN and CDR2 is SYDVKM. The length of the CDR3 is 15 residues. CDR3 loop: CASSSWRQDNQPQHF. The CDR3 nucleotides are TGTGCCAGCTCTTCTTGGAGGCAGGACAATCAGCCCCAGCATTTT. The variable domain in full, completed from reference TRBV28 and TRBJ1-5, reads DVKVTQSSRYLVKRTGEKVFLECVQDMDHENMFWYRQDPGLGLRLIYFSYDVKMKEKGDIPEGYSVSREKKERFSLILESASTNQTSMYLCASSSWRQDNQPQHFGDGTRLSIL.

This clonotype was recorded at least ten times. V usage is TRBV7-8 and J usage is TRBJ1-4; D may be TRBD1 (6 bases). The CDR3 spans 16 residues. Germline V gene lookup returns CDR1 SGHVS and CDR2 FQNEAQ. V was cut by 5 bases and J by 8 bases, with 21 bases left in between. The DNA for the CDR3 is TGTGCCAGCAGCCGCTGGGGGGGCGGGGGTCACGAAAAACTGTTTTTT. Protein sequence: CASSRWGGGGHEKLFF.

This clonotype was observed many times. V and J are TRBV28 and TRBJ2-3, with a weak D call TRBD2 (5 bases). This CDR3 is built from 13 residues. The germline V gene encodes CDR1 MDHEN and CDR2 SYDVKM. Trimming removed 1 base at V and 11 bases at J, with 13 bases between. For the CDR3, the DNA is TGTGCCAGCAGTTTATTCTATCTACGGGAGCAGTATTTT. Translating gives CASSLFYLREQYF. Complete variable domain (other parts from reference TRBV28 and TRBJ2-3): DVKVTQSSRYLVKRTGEKVFLECVQDMDHENMFWYRQDPGLGLRLIYFSYDVKMKEKGDIPEGYSVSREKKERFSLILESASTNQTSMYLCASSLFYLREQYFGPGTRLTVL.